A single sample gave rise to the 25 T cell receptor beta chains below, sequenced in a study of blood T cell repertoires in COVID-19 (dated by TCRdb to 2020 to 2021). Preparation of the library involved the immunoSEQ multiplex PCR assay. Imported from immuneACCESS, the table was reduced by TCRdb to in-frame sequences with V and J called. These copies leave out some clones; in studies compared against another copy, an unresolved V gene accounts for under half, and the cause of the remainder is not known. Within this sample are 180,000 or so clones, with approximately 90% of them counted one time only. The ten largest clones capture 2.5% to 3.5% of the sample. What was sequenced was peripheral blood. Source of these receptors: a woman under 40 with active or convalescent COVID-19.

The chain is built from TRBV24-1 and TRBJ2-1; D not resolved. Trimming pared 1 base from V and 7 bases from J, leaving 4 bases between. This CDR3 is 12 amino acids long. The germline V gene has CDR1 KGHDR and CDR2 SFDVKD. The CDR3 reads CATSDFRNEQFF. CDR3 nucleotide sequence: TGTGCCACCAGTGATTTCAGGAATGAGCAGTTCTTC.

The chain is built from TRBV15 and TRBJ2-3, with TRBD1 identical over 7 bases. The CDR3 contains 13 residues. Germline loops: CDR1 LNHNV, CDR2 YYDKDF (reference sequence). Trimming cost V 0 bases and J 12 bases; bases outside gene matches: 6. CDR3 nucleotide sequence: TGTGCCACCAGCAGAGATCTTCGGGACAGACAGTATTTT. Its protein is CATSRDLRDRQYF.

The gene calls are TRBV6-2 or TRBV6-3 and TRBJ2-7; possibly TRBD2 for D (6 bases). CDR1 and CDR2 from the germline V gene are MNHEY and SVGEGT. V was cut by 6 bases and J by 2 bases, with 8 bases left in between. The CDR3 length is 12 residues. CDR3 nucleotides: TGTGCCAGCAGCACGGGGGCCTACGAGCAGTACTTC. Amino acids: CASSTGAYEQYF.

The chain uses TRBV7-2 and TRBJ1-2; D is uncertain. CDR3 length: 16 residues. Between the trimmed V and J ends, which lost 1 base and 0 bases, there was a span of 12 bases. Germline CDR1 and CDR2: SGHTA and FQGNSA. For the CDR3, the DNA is TGTGCCAGCAGCTTAGTGAACACAGTACCTAACTATGGCTACACCTTC. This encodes CASSLVNTVPNYGYTF.

The CDR3 nucleotides read TGTGCCAGCAGCCCTAGGGGAGGGTTGAATGAGCAGTTCTTC. Protein product: CASSPRGGLNEQFF. This rearrangement joins TRBV13 to TRBJ2-1; 7 nucleotides match TRBD2. Unmatched junction bases numbered 8, after V lost 5 bases and J lost 7 bases. Per the germline V gene, CDR1 is PRHDT and CDR2 is FYEKMQ (reference sequence). The CDR3 loop spans 14 amino acids. Full variable domain (outside the CDR3, taken from reference TRBV13 and TRBJ2-1): AAGVIQSPRHLIKEKRETATLKCYPIPRHDTVYWYQQGPGQDPQFLISFYEKMQSDKGSIPDRFSAQQFSDYHSELNMSSLELGDSALYFCASSPRGGLNEQFFGPGTRLTVL.

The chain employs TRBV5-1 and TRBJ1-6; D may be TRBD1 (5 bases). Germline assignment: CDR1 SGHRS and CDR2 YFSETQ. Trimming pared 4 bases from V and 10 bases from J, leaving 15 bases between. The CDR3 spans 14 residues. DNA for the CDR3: TGCGCCAGCAGCATACAGGACCGGGGGTCACCCCTCCACTTT. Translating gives CASSIQDRGSPLHF.

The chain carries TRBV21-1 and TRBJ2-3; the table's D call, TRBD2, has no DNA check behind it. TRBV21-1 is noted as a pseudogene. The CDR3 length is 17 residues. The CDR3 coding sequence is TGTGCCAGCAGCAATACCAGTGGGGGGAAAGGAACAGATACGCAGTATTTT. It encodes CASSNTSGGKGTDTQYF.

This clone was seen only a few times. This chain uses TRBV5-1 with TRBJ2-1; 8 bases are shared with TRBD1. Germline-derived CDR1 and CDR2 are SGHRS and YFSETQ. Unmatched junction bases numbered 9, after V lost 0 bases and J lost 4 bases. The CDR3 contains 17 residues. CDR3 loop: CASSLGQGANMYNEQFF. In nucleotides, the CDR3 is TGCGCCAGCAGCTTGGGGCAGGGGGCCAATATGTACAATGAGCAGTTCTTC.

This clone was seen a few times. DNA for the CDR3: TGTGCCAGCAGCCAAGATTTTCGGGGACAGGGAAAATATGGCTACACCTTC. Its protein is CASSQDFRGQGKYGYTF. The chain combines TRBV4-2 with TRBJ1-2, with 9 nucleotides matching TRBD1. The junction had 10 bases not matched to a gene; V was cut back by 0 bases and J by 5 bases. Germline assignment: CDR1 LGHNA and CDR2 YNFKEQ. This CDR3 is 17 amino acids long.

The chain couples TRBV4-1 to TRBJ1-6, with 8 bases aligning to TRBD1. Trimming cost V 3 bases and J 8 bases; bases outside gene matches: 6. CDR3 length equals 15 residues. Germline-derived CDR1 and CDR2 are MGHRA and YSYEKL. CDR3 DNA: TGCGCCAGCAGCCAGTCAGGGGGCTTTTATTCACCCCTCCACTTT. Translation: CASSQSGGFYSPLHF.

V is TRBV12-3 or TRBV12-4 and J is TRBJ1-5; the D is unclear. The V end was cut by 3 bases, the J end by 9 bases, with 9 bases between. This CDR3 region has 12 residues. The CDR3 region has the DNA TGTGCCAGCAGTTTTTGGGCGAGGCCCCAGCATTTT. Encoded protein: CASSFWARPQHF.

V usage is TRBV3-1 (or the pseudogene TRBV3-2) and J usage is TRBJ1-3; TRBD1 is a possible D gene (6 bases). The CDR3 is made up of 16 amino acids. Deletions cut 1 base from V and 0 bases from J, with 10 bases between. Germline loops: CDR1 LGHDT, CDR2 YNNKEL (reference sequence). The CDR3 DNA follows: TGTGCCAGCAGCCAAGTTCCGGACAGCTCTGGAAACACCATATATTTT. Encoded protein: CASSQVPDSSGNTIYF.

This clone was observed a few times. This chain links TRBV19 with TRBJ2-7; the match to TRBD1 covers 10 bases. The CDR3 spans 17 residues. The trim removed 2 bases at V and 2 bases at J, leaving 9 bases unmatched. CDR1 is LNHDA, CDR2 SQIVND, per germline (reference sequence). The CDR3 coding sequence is TGTGCCAGTAGTATATCGGGGACAGGGGTAAAGGCCTACGAGCAGTACTTC. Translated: CASSISGTGVKAYEQYF.

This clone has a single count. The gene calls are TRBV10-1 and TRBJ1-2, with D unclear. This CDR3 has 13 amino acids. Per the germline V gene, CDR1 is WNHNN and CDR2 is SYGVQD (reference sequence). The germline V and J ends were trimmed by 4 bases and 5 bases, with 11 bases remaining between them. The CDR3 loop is CASSASRGYGYTF. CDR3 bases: TGCGCCAGCAGTGCCTCGCGGGGATATGGCTACACCTTC.

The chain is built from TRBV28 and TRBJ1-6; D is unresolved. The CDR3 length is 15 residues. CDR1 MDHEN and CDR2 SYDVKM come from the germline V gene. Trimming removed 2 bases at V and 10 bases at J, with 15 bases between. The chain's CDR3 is CASSLPRGGPSPLHF. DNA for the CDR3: TGTGCCAGCAGTTTACCCCGGGGAGGACCCTCACCCCTCCACTTT.

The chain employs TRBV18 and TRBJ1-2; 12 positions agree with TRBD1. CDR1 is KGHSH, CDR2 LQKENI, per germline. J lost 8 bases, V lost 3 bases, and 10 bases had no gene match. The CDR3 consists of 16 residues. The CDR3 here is CASSPTGTGGLRGYTF. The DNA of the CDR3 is TGTGCCAGCTCACCCACCGGGACAGGGGGCCTCAGGGGCTACACCTTC.

The CDR3 DNA is TGTGCCAGTAGTATGGATGGGAGGGCCACTAACTATGGCTACACCTTC. It encodes CASSMDGRATNYGYTF. V is TRBV19 and J is TRBJ1-2; D uncertain. Looked up from germline, CDR1 is LNHDA and CDR2 is SQIVND (reference sequence). The CDR3 runs to 16 residues. Deletions cut 3 bases from V and 0 bases from J, with 14 bases between.

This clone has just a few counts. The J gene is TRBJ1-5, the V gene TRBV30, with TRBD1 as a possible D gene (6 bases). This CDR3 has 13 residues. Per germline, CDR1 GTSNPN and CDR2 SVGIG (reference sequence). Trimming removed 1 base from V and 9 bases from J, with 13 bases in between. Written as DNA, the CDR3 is TGTGCCTGGAGTGAATGGGGGGGCGGGCCCCAGCATTTT. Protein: CAWSEWGGGPQHF.

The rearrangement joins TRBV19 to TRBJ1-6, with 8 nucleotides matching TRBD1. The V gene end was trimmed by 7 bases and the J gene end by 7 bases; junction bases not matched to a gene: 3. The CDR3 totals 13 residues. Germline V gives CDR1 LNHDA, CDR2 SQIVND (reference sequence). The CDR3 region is CASTTGGNSPLHF. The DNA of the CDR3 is TGTGCCAGTACCACAGGGGGGAATTCACCCCTCCACTTT. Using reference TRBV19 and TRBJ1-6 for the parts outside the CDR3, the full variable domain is DGGITQSPKYLFRKEGQNVTLSCEQNLNHDAMYWYRQDPGQGLRLIYYSQIVNDFQKGDIAEGYSVSREKKESFPLTVTSAQKNPTAFYLCASTTGGNSPLHFGNGTRLTVT.

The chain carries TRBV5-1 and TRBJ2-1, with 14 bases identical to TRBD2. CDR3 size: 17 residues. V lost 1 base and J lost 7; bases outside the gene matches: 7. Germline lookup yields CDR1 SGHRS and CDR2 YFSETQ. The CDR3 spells CASSLPGTSGSLNEQFF. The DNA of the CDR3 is TGCGCCAGCAGCTTGCCAGGGACTAGCGGGAGTTTGAATGAGCAGTTCTTC.

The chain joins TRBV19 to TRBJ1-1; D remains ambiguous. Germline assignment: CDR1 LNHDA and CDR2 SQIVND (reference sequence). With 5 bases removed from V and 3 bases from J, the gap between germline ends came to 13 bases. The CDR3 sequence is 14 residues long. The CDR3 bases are TGTGCCAGTAGTCTCCTCCGGGGATACACTGAAGCTTTCTTT. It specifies CASSLLRGYTEAFF.

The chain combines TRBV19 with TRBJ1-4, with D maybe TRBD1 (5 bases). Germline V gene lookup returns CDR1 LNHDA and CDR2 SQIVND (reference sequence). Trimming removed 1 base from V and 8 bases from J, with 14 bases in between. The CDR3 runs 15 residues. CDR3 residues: CASSIGGLSAEKLFF. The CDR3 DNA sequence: TGTGCCAGTAGTATAGGGGGACTTTCGGCCGAAAAACTGTTTTTT.

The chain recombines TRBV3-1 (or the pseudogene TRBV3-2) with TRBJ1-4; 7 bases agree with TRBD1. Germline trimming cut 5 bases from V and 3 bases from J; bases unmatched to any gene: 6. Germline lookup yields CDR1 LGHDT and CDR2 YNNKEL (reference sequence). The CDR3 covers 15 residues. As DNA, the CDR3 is TGTGCCAGCAGCGATACAGGGGCCTCTAATGAAAAACTGTTTTTT. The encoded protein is CASSDTGASNEKLFF.

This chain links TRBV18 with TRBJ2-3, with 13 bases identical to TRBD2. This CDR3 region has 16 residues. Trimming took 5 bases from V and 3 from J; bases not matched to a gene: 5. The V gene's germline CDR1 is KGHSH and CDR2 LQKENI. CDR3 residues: CASSTGLAGVTDTQYF. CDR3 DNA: TGTGCCAGCTCAACTGGACTAGCGGGAGTTACAGATACGCAGTATTTT.

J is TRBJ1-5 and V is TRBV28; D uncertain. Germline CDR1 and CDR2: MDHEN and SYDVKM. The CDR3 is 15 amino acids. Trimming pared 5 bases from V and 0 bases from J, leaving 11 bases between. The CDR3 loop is CASSEEPYSNQPQHF. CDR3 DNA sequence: TGTGCCAGCAGTGAAGAGCCTTATAGCAATCAGCCCCAGCATTTT.